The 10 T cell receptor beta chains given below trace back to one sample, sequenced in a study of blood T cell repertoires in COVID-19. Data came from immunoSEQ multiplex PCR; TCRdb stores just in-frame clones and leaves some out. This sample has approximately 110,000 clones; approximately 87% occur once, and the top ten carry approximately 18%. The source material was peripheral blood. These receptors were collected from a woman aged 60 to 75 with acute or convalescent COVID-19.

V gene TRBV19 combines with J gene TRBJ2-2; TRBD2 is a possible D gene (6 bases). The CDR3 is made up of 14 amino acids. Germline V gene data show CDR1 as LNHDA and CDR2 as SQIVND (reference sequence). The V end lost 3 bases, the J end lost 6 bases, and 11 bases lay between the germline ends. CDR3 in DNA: TGTGCCAGTAGTATGGGAATAGCGGCCGGGGAGCTGTTTTTT. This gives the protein CASSMGIAAGELFF.

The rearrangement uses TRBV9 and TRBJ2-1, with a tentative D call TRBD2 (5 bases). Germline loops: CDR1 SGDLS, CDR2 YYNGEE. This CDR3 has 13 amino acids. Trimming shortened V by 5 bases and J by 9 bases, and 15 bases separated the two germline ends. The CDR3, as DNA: TGTGCCAGCAGTGCGGACTTGGCTCGTGAGCAGTTCTTC. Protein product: CASSADLAREQFF.

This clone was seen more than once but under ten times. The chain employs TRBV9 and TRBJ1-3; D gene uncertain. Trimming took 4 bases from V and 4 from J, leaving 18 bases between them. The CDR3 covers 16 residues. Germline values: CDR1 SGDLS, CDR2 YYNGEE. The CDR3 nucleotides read TGTGCCAGCAGCCCAGGAGTTGGACGGGGAGGAAACACCATATATTTT. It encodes CASSPGVGRGGNTIYF. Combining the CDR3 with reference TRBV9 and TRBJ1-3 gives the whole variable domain DSGVTQTPKHLITATGQRVTLRCSPRSGDLSVYWYQQSLDQGLQFLIQYYNGEERAKGNILERFSAQQFPDLHSELNLSSLELGDSALYFCASSPGVGRGGNTIYFGEGSWLTVV.

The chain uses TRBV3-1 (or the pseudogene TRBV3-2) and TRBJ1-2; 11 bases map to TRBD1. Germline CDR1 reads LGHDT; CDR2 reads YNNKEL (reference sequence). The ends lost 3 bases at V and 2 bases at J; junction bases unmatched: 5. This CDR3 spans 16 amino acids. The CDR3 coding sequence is TGTGCCAGCAGCCATCGTGGGACAGGGGGAAACTATGGCTACACCTTC. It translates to CASSHRGTGGNYGYTF.

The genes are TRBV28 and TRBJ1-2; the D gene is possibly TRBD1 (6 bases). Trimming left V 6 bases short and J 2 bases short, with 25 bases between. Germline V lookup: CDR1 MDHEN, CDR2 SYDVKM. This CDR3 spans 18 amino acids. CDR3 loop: CASSPTSHWDIWNYGYTF. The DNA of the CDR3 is TGTGCCAGCAGCCCAACTTCTCACTGGGACATATGGAACTATGGCTACACCTTC.

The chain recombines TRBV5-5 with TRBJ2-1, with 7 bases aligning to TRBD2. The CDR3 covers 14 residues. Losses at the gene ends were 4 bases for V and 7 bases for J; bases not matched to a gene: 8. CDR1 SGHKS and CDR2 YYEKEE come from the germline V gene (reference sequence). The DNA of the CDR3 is TGTGCCAGCAGCCTCCGGACTAGTATTAATGAGCAGTTCTTC. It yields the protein CASSLRTSINEQFF.

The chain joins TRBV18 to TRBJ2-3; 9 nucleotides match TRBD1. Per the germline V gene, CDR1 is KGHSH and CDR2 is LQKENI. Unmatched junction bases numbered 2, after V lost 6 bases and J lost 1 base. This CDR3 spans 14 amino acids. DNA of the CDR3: TGTGCCAGCTCGACAGGGGGAGGCACAGATACGCAGTATTTT. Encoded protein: CASSTGGGTDTQYF.

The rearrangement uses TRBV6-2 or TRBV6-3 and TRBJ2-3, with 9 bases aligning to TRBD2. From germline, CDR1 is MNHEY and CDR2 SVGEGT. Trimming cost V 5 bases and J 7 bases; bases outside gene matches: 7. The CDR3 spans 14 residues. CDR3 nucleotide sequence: TGTGCCAGCAGTCCCAGCGGGAGGTTGAATACGCAGTATTTT. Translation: CASSPSGRLNTQYF.

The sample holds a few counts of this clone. The CDR3 loop is CASSYGGQYQPQHF. CDR3 nucleotides: TGTGCCAGCAGTTACGGGGGACAGTATCAGCCCCAGCATTTT. The chain combines TRBV6-2 or TRBV6-3 with TRBJ1-5, with 7 bases matching TRBD1. With 2 bases clipped from V and 5 bases from J, the junction kept 3 bases outside the gene matches. This CDR3 contains 14 residues. Germline CDR1 and CDR2: MNHEY and SVGEGT.

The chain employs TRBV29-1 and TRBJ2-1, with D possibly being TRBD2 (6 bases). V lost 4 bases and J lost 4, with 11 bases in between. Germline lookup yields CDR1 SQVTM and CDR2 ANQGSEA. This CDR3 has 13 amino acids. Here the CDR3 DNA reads TGCAGCGTTGTCGGGGGAGGATACAATGAGCAGTTCTTC. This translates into CSVVGGGYNEQFF.